Following are 13 T cell receptor beta chains from one sample sequenced in a study of T cell responses to AZD1222 COVID-19 vaccine. Clones were sequenced by immunoSEQ multiplex PCR, and TCRdb holds only the in-frame ones, with some missing. The sample consists of around 200,000 clones, approximately 94% of them appearing once. The source material was peripheral blood, sampled 28 days after the second AZD1222 dose. These receptors were obtained from an adult who received the AZD1222 COVID-19 vaccine.

The rearrangement joins TRBV7-9 to TRBJ2-3; 7 nucleotides agree with TRBD2. The CDR3 is made up of 13 amino acids. Trimming took 3 bases from V and 5 from J; bases not matched to a gene: 2. The germline CDR1 and CDR2 sequences are SEHNR and FQNEAQ (reference sequence). CDR3 loop: CASSFGGGDTQYF. The CDR3 DNA follows: TGTGCCAGCAGCTTTGGGGGGGGAGATACGCAGTATTTT.

The gene calls are TRBV6-6 and TRBJ1-2; TRBD1 matches 8 bases. Germline trimming cut 6 bases from V and 1 base from J; bases unmatched to any gene: 10. Germline CDR1 reads MNHNY; CDR2 reads SVGAGI (reference sequence). The CDR3 extends over 16 amino acids. The CDR3 region has the DNA TGTGCCAGCAGCCGGTCGGGACAGGAGTTTAACTATGGCTACACCTTC. Its translation: CASSRSGQEFNYGYTF.

The chain has TRBV27 and TRBJ2-3; 9 bases match TRBD2. CDR1 MNHEY and CDR2 SMNVEV come from the germline V gene (reference sequence). The length of the CDR3 is 18 residues. The V gene end was trimmed by 3 bases and the J gene end by 0 bases; junction bases not matched to a gene: 10. As DNA, the CDR3 is TGTGCCAGCAGTTTTGAACGGATTAGCGGGAGAAGCACAGATACGCAGTATTTT. Amino acids: CASSFERISGRSTDTQYF.

This chain uses TRBV6-5 with TRBJ2-1; D possibly corresponds to TRBD1 (6 bases). The CDR3 sequence is 16 residues long. V lost 4 bases, J lost 9 bases, and 22 bases lay in between. In germline, CDR1 is MNHEY, CDR2 SVGAGI. Here the CDR3 DNA reads TGTGCCAGCAGTTTTTCCTCCTCCGATACAGGGTTTGAGCAGTTCTTC. This encodes CASSFSSSDTGFEQFF.

The genes are TRBV30 and TRBJ2-1, with TRBD2 identical over 7 bases. The junction had 13 bases not matched to a gene; V was cut back by 5 bases and J by 6 bases. The CDR3 is 15 amino acids. Per the germline V gene, CDR1 is GTSNPN and CDR2 is SVGIG (reference sequence). The DNA for the CDR3 is TGTGCCTGGGGAATGGGGCGGGAGCCTTTCAATGAGCAGTTCTTC. Protein: CAWGMGREPFNEQFF.

CDR3 bases: TGTGCCAGTAGGGTCGGAGAAAAACTGTTTTTT. This sequence encodes CASRVGEKLFF. The chain links TRBV19 to TRBJ1-4; D gene ambiguous. The CDR3 is 11 amino acids. The V and J ends lost 6 bases and 8 bases respectively, with 7 bases between them. Per the germline V gene, CDR1 is LNHDA and CDR2 is SQIVND (reference sequence).

The rearrangement uses TRBV4-1 and TRBJ1-1, with D maybe TRBD1 (5 bases). The CDR3 totals 14 residues. The germline V gene encodes CDR1 MGHRA and CDR2 YSYEKL. Trimming pared 4 bases from V and 7 bases from J, leaving 16 bases between. For the CDR3, the DNA is TGCGCCAGCAGCCCGGTCCGGGGCGCTGATGAAGCTTTCTTT. Amino acids: CASSPVRGADEAFF.

The chain joins TRBV19 to TRBJ1-1; 12 bases are shared with TRBD1. The J segment lost 0 bases and the V segment lost 5 bases, leaving 1 base of the junction unmatched. The CDR3 is made up of 15 amino acids. The germline V gene has CDR1 LNHDA and CDR2 SQIVND (reference sequence). CDR3 in DNA: TGTGCCAGTAGTTGGGACAGGGGGCTGAACACTGAAGCTTTCTTT. It yields the protein CASSWDRGLNTEAFF.

This clone has just a few counts. This chain connects TRBV30 to TRBJ1-3; 10 bases fit TRBD1. Germline V gene lookup returns CDR1 GTSNPN and CDR2 SVGIG (reference sequence). V dropped 8 bases and J dropped 3; count of bases not matched to a gene: 1. This CDR3 has 12 amino acids. Here the CDR3 reads CAGTGVGNTIYF. The CDR3 DNA reads as TGTGCCGGGACAGGGGTTGGAAACACCATATATTTT.

The genes are TRBV13 and TRBJ2-7, with TRBD2 as a possible D gene (5 bases). V shed 5 bases and J shed 7 bases, with 18 bases lying between them. This CDR3 is built from 14 residues. Germline CDR1 and CDR2: PRHDT and FYEKMQ (reference sequence). CDR3 DNA: TGTGCCAGCAGCGTTAGGGTGTCTACGGGAGAGCAGTACTTC. This sequence encodes CASSVRVSTGEQYF.

V is TRBV7-3 and J is TRBJ2-2; a possible D gene is TRBD1 (6 bases). The CDR3 is made up of 15 amino acids. The V gene's germline CDR1 is SGHTA and CDR2 FQGTGA. The V end was cut by 4 bases, the J end by 3 bases, with 12 bases between. This CDR3 reads CASSSLQGYTGELFF. In DNA form, the CDR3 reads TGTGCCAGCAGCTCCTTACAGGGTTACACCGGGGAGCTGTTTTTT.

The chain is built from TRBV12-3 or TRBV12-4 and TRBJ2-7, with D perhaps matching TRBD2 (6 bases). The CDR3 contains 13 residues. The V end was cut by 4 bases, the J end by 2 bases, with 9 bases between. CDR3 sequence reads: CASSSSAAYEQYF. DNA of the CDR3: TGTGCCAGCAGTTCTAGCGCCGCCTACGAGCAGTACTTC.

The V gene is TRBV4-1, the J gene TRBJ1-2; D is unresolved. Germline values: CDR1 MGHRA, CDR2 YSYEKL. V lost 0 bases and J lost 4, with 9 bases in between. The CDR3 is 14 amino acids. The CDR3 nucleotides are TGCGCCAGCAGCCAAGAAGGTCGCAGCTATGGCTACACCTTC. Translating it yields CASSQEGRSYGYTF.